This T cell receptor beta chain was obtained from a study of Graves' ophthalmopathy and Graves' hyperthyroidism. On the study more broadly: Untreated patients at initial diagnosis provided peripheral blood.

The authors used Ficoll-Paque density gradient centrifugation to separate PBMCs. The input was approximately 10 ml of fresh peripheral blood. The ends were cut back, 1 base at V and 5 bases at J, with 14 bases in the middle. Germline-derived CDR1 and CDR2 are SGHTA and FQGNSA. CDR3 length equals 15 residues. RNA transcripts provided the template for amplifying TCR beta CDR3 regions. HTBI-primed first-round RT-PCR preceded second-round multiplex PCR. MiXCR, applied by TCRdb to the multiplex PCR reads, yields one record per CDR3 protein. The sample lists 350,000 or so distinct CDR3 sequences, 17% occurring once. This clonotype appeared many times. Its antigen remains unknown. Study-wide points: Most thyroid clonotypes with frequency above 0.001 were detected in blood too.

The sequencing sample was made of peripheral blood. The TCR was taken from an adult man with Graves' ophthalmopathy. V and J are TRBV7-2 and TRBJ2-5, with D possibly matching TRBD2 (6 bases). CDR3 in DNA: TGTGCCAGCAGCTTAGACGGCGGGGATGGGGAGACCCAGTACTTC. This gives the protein CASSLDGGDGETQYF.